These T cell receptor beta chains were read from a single sample in a study of CD8 T cells in Susac syndrome. TCRdb re-derived calls from the immunoSEQ multiplex PCR reads in MiXCR, one entry per CDR3 protein. The repertoire has 100,000 to 150,000 distinct CDR3 sequences, roughly 95% of them found once; the top ten carry more than 0.1%. Input material: CD4+ T cells from PBMCs. The receptors here all came from a human donor in good health. CDR3s include the opening cysteine and the closing phenylalanine or tryptophan. A D gene is named only where the DNA matches it firmly. The size entry is marked missing in some rows and otherwise reads once, few, many or a size class.

size: NA
V: TRBV7-6
J: TRBJ2-3
D: TRBD2
DNA: TGTGCCAGCAGCTTAGCCGGGGCGGGGGGCACAGATACGCAGTATTTT
CDR3: CASSLAGAGGTDTQYF

size: once
V: TRBV29-1
J: TRBJ1-2
D: NA
DNA: TGCAGCGTAGGAGCCTCGGGCCGAACGCGGGATGGCTACACCTTC
CDR3: CSVGASGRTRDGYTF

size: NA
V: TRBV6-1
J: TRBJ1-2
D: NA
DNA: TGTGCCAGCAGTGAAGCGGGAGGCAGGGCCTATGACGTGTATGGCTACACCTTC
CDR3: CASSEAGGRAYDVYGYTF

size: once
V: TRBV29-1
J: TRBJ1-2
D: NA
DNA: TGCAGCGTTTTCGGGGATGGCTACACCTTC
CDR3: CSVFGDGYTF

size: NA
V: TRBV28
J: TRBJ1-5
D: NA
DNA: TGTGCCAGCAGTTTTGGGGGGGGGATTTTGAGAGATCAGCCCCAGCATTTT
CDR3: CASSFGGGILRDQPQHF

size: NA
V: TRBV3-1
J: TRBJ2-7
D: NA
DNA: TGTGCCAGCAGCCAAGTAGTCACAGGCGGATTTGGGCAGTACTTC
CDR3: CASSQVVTGGFGQYF

size: NA
V: TRBV2
J: TRBJ2-7
D: TRBD1
DNA: TGTGCCAGCAAGGGACAGGGGATATACGAGCAGTACTTC
CDR3: CASKGQGIYEQYF

size: NA
V: TRBV15
J: TRBJ1-1
D: NA
DNA: TGTGCCACCAGCAGGGACAGATTTCACACTGAAGCTTTCTTT
CDR3: CATSRDRFHTEAFF

size: NA
V: TRBV2
J: TRBJ2-5
D: TRBD2
DNA: TGTGCCAGCAGTCGAAGACAGACCTCGGGAGGGAGAGGAGAGACCCAGTACTTC
CDR3: CASSRRQTSGGRGETQYF

size: once
V: TRBV5-1
J: TRBJ1-5
D: NA
DNA: TGCGCCAGCAGCTTTGACGGGGCCCCTCGCCAGCCCCAGCATTTT
CDR3: CASSFDGAPRQPQHF